This T cell receptor (beta chain) was identified in a study of Tregs in tolerant kidney transplant recipients. TCRdb keeps only in-frame clones here, not all; method: immunoSEQ multiplex PCR. Of just over 15,000 clones listed, around half are singletons. Remarks on this clone: Its antigen is not known.

Recipient PBMCs carried a CFSE label and met irradiated graft donor PBMCs for approximately six days before FACS sorting. The CDR3 covers 14 residues. The germline gives CDR1 SGHVS, CDR2 FQNEAQ. V was clipped by 5 bases and J by 4 bases; unmatched bases: 4. Findings and limits, study-wide: No direct test of biological reproducibility was done here. Activated donor B cell expansion appeared to reveal the most relevant donor-specific TCRbeta repertoire.

The TCR was taken from a human patient who received a combined kidney and bone marrow transplant. The material was CD4+ T cells from blood cultured with allogeneic cells, obtained before the transplant. The genes are TRBV7-8 and TRBJ2-2; TRBD2 matches 7 bases. The CDR3 sequence is CASSPWGGTGELFF. The CDR3 DNA reads as TGTGCCAGCAGCCCCTGGGGGGGCACCGGGGAGCTGTTTTTT.